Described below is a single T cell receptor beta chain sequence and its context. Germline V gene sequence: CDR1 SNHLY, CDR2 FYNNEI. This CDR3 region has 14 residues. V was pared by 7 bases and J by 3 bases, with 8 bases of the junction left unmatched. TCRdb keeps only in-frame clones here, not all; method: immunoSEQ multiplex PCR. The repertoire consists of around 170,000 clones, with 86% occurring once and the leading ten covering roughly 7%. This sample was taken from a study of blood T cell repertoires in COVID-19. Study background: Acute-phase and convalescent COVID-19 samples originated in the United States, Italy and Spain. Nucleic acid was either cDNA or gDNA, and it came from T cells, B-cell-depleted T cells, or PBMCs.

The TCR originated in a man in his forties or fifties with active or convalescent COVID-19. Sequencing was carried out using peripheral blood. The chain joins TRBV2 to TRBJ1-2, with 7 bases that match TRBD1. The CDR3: CASIQGPDDYGYTF. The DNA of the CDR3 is TGTGCCAGCATACAGGGGCCAGATGACTATGGCTACACCTTC.